Sequencing of this T cell receptor beta chain was carried out in a study of shared clonotypes between healthy human individuals. Regarding the study as a whole: Specimens sampled were limited to blood, with tissue repertoires likely differing.

CDR1 and CDR2 from the germline V gene are LNHDA and SQIVND (reference sequence). The CDR3 has 13 residues. The V end lost 4 bases, the J end lost 0 bases, and 3 bases lay between the germline ends. This clone was found once. The target antigen is unknown. Ten immunoSEQ deep assay plates served to sequence unsorted PBMC DNA. In the authors' methods: Filtering was not the same, since immunoSEQ gave junction-only sequences without quality scores. Sequencing was performed with immunoSEQ multiplex PCR; in TCRdb, only in-frame clones are kept and a portion is missing. V and J calls and clone size are as listed in that table; D and trimming were resolved from the DNA. The sample records over 400,000 clones, approximately 78% being singletons.

The clonotype comes from a woman aged 35 to 49 in good health. Some clones in this sample may be carry-over from other donors' samples. Sequencing used PBMCs. The V and J genes are TRBV19 and TRBJ2-2, with D uncertain. CDR3 protein: CASSNPNTGELFF. In DNA form, the CDR3 reads TGTGCCAGTAGTAACCCGAACACCGGGGAGCTGTTTTTT.